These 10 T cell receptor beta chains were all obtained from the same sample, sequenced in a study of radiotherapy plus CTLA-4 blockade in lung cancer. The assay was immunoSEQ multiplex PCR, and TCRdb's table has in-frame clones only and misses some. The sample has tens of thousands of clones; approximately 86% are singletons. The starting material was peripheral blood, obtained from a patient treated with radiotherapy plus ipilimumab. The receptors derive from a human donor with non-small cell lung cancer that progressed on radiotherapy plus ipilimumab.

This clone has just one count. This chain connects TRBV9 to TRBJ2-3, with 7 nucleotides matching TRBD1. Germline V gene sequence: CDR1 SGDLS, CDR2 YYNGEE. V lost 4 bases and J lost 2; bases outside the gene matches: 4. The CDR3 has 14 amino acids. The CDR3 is CASSLTGDTDTQYF. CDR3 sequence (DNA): TGTGCCAGCAGCCTAACAGGGGACACAGATACGCAGTATTTT. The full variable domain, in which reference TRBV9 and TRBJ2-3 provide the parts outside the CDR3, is DSGVTQTPKHLITATGQRVTLRCSPRSGDLSVYWYQQSLDQGLQFLIQYYNGEERAKGNILERFSAQQFPDLHSELNLSSLELGDSALYFCASSLTGDTDTQYFGPGTRLTVL.

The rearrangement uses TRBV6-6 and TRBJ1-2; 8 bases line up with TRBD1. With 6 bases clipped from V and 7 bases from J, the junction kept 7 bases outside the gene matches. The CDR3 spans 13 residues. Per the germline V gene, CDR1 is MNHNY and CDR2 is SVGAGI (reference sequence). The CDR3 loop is CASSRDRSLGYTF. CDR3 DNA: TGTGCCAGCAGCAGGGACAGGTCCCTTGGCTACACCTTC.

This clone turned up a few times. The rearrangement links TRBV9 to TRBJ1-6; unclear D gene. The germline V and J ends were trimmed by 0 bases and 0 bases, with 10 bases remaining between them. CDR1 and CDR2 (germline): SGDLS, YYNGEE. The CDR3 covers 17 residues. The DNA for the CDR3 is TGTGCCAGCAGCGTAGAGGCAGTGAGCTCCTATAATTCACCCCTCCACTTT. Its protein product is CASSVEAVSSYNSPLHF.

The CDR3 protein is CAWKQTGPTGTEAFF. In nucleotides, the CDR3 is TGTGCCTGGAAGCAGACCGGGCCAACGGGGACTGAAGCTTTCTTT. The genes are TRBV30 and TRBJ1-1; D is uncertain. Germline V gives CDR1 GTSNPN, CDR2 SVGIG (reference sequence). Trimming pared 4 bases from V and 5 bases from J, leaving 20 bases between. The CDR3 is made up of 15 amino acids.

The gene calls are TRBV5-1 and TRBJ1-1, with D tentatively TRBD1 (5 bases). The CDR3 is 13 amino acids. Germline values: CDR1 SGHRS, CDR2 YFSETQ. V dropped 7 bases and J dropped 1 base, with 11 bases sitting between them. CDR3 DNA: TGCGCCAGCGGGACCCAGGGGAACACTGAAGCTTTCTTT. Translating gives CASGTQGNTEAFF.

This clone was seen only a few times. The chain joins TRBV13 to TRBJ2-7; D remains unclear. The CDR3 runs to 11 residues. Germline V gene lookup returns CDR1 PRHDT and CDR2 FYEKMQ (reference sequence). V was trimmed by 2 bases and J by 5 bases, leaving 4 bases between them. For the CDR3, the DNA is TGTGCCAGCAGCTTATACGACGAGCAGTACTTC. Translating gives CASSLYDEQYF. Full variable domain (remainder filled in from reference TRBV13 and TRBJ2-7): AAGVIQSPRHLIKEKRETATLKCYPIPRHDTVYWYQQGPGQDPQFLISFYEKMQSDKGSIPDRFSAQQFSDYHSELNMSSLELGDSALYFCASSLYDEQYFGPGTRLTVT.

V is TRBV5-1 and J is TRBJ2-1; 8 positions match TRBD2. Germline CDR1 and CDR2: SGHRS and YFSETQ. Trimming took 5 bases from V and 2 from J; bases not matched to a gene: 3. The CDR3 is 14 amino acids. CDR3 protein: CASRPSGPYNEQFF. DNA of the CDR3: TGCGCCAGCAGACCTAGCGGGCCCTACAATGAGCAGTTCTTC.

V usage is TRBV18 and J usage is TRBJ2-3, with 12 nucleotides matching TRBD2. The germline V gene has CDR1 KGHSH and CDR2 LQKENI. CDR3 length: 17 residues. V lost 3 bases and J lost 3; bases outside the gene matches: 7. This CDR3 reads CASSPPSTSGGTDTQYF. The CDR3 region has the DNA TGTGCCAGCTCACCCCCTTCAACTAGCGGGGGGACAGATACGCAGTATTTT.

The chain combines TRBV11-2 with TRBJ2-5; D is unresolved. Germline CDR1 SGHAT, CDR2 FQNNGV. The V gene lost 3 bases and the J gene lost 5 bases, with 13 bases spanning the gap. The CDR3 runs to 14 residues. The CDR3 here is CASSLGVVGETQYF. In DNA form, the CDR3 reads TGTGCCAGCAGCTTGGGCGTTGTGGGGGAGACCCAGTACTTC.

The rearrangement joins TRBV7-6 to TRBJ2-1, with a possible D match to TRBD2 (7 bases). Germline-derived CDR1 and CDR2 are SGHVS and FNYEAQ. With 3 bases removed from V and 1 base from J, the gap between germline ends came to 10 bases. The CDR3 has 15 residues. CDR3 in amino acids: CASSFAGASYNEQFF. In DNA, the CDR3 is TGTGCCAGCAGCTTTGCGGGGGCTTCCTACAATGAGCAGTTCTTC.